This T cell receptor (beta chain) appears in the sequencing data of a study of blood T cell repertoires in COVID-19. Study-wide background: Italy, Spain and the United States were the sources of the convalescent and acute COVID-19 samples. T cells, B-cell-depleted T cells, or PBMCs provided the cDNA or gDNA that served as material.

Methods used by the authors: Quantification of nucleated cells was approximated via reference gene primer amplification. Sequencing used immunoSEQ multiplex PCR; TCRdb keeps in-frame clones, though not all of them. Clonal size and the V and J genes are those of that table, whereas D and trimming came from the DNA. The data hold about 130,000 clones, with about 77% observed a single time. This clone was picked up one time. The J segment lost 11 bases and the V segment lost 2 bases, leaving 13 bases of the junction unmatched. Germline loops: CDR1 MNHEY, CDR2 SVGEGT. The CDR3 length is 15 residues. The sample comprised peripheral blood. The V gene is TRBV6-2 or TRBV6-3, the J gene TRBJ2-3; 7 positions match TRBD1. The sequence derives from a man older than 75 with acute or convalescent COVID-19. In nucleotides, the CDR3 is TGTGCCAGCAGTTACAATGGGGCAGGAAGGGGGCGGCAGTATTTT. As protein: CASSYNGAGRGRQYF.